What follows are 30 T cell receptor beta chains derived from one specimen sequenced in a study of blood T cell repertoires in COVID-19. Data came from immunoSEQ multiplex PCR; TCRdb stores just in-frame clones and leaves some out. The table records under 200,000 clones, around three quarters of them present only once. Specimen: peripheral blood. The source of these receptors is an older man with active or convalescent COVID-19.

This rearrangement joins TRBV19 to TRBJ2-5; D might be TRBD2 (7 bases). CDR1 is LNHDA and CDR2 is SQIVND in the germline V gene (reference sequence). The CDR3 spans 14 residues. V was trimmed by 4 bases and J by 5 bases, leaving 14 bases between them. CDR3 amino acids: CASSRTGGGETQYF. The CDR3 bases are TGTGCCAGTAGTAGAACGGGGGGCGGTGAGACCCAGTACTTC. The variable domain in full, with the rest retrieved from reference TRBV19 and TRBJ2-5, is DGGITQSPKYLFRKEGQNVTLSCEQNLNHDAMYWYRQDPGQGLRLIYYSQIVNDFQKGDIAEGYSVSREKKESFPLTVTSAQKNPTAFYLCASSRTGGGETQYFGPGTRLLVL.

The chain uses TRBV4-2 and TRBJ2-6; D perhaps matches TRBD2 (6 bases). CDR1 is LGHNA, CDR2 YNFKEQ, per germline. V was clipped by 0 bases and J by 0 bases, with 15 bases between them. The CDR3 has 19 amino acids. The CDR3 nucleotides are TGTGCCAGCAGCCAAGATTCGGGGGTCGCCTACTCTGGGGCCAACGTCCTGACTTTC. Translated, it gives CASSQDSGVAYSGANVLTF.

This clone was seen only a few times. The chain recombines TRBV4-1 with TRBJ2-5, with D tentatively TRBD2 (6 bases). V was cut by 2 bases and J by 4 bases, with 20 bases left in between. The CDR3 length is 17 residues. Germline values: CDR1 MGHRA, CDR2 YSYEKL. The CDR3 region is CASSQPTRGRGGETQYF. CDR3 nucleotide sequence: TGCGCCAGCAGCCAACCGACTAGGGGAAGAGGTGGAGAGACCCAGTACTTC.

The V and J genes are TRBV2 and TRBJ1-2; unclear D gene. The germline CDR1 and CDR2 sequences are SNHLY and FYNNEI. The CDR3 covers 13 residues. Trimming removed 5 bases at V and 8 bases at J, with 15 bases between. The CDR3: CASSPGLKEGYTF. CDR3 in DNA: TGTGCCAGCAGTCCAGGCCTCAAAGAAGGCTACACCTTC.

The rearrangement joins TRBV5-1 to TRBJ1-4; no definite D call. V was shortened by 4 bases and J by 7 bases, with 14 bases between the two germline ends. The germline V gene has CDR1 SGHRS and CDR2 YFSETQ. The CDR3 runs to 14 residues. The CDR3 region is CASSPRGPIEKLFF. CDR3 in DNA: TGCGCCAGCAGCCCCCGAGGGCCAATTGAAAAACTGTTTTTT.

The rearrangement joins TRBV5-4 to TRBJ2-2, with D perhaps matching TRBD1 (6 bases). The CDR3 consists of 17 residues. The V gene's germline CDR1 is SGHNT and CDR2 YYREEE (reference sequence). Trimming stripped 1 base from V and 2 bases from J, with 15 bases between. DNA of the CDR3: TGTGCCAGCAGCTTGCCTGGCAGGGGAGCAAACACCGGGGAGCTGTTTTTT. Translation: CASSLPGRGANTGELFF.

This sequence joins TRBV3-1 (or the pseudogene TRBV3-2) and TRBJ1-1, with unresolved D. CDR1 and CDR2 from the germline V gene are LGHDT and YNNKEL (reference sequence). The V and J ends lost 4 bases and 4 bases respectively, with 16 bases between them. This CDR3 has 15 residues. CDR3 nucleotide sequence: TGTGCCAGCAGCCTGGCGAGGGAAGTAAGCACTGAAGCTTTCTTT. It yields the protein CASSLAREVSTEAFF.

This clone was detected only once. The rearrangement links TRBV6-1 to TRBJ1-3; D unresolved. The length of the CDR3 is 13 residues. Trimming shortened V by 5 bases and J by 4 bases, and 9 bases separated the two germline ends. Germline-derived CDR1 and CDR2 are MNHNS and SASEGT. In DNA, the CDR3 is TGTGCCAGCAGTTCCCGAGTCGGAAACACCATATATTTT. It specifies CASSSRVGNTIYF.

V is TRBV18 and J is TRBJ1-4, with 9 nucleotides matching TRBD1. CDR3 length: 14 amino acids. Looked up from germline, CDR1 is KGHSH and CDR2 is LQKENI. J was trimmed by 7 bases and V by 6 bases; bases with no gene match: 6. The CDR3 loop is CASSPDRGSEKLFF. The CDR3, as DNA: TGTGCCAGCTCCCCTGACAGGGGGAGTGAAAAACTGTTTTTT.

This clone has just one count. V and J are TRBV29-1 and TRBJ2-7; D is uncertain. Trimming left V 7 bases short and J 4 bases short, with 14 bases between. The germline V gene has CDR1 SQVTM and CDR2 ANQGSEA. CDR3 length: 12 residues. The CDR3 loop reads CSARSSVYEQYF. The CDR3 nucleotides are TGCAGCGCCAGAAGTTCAGTATACGAGCAGTACTTC.

Only a few counts were recorded for this clone. J is TRBJ1-1 and V is TRBV10-2, with D unclear. There are 15 residues in the CDR3. CDR1 is WSHSY and CDR2 is SAAADI in the germline V gene. Trimming shortened V by 0 bases and J by 5 bases, and 13 bases separated the two germline ends. The CDR3 bases are TGCGCCAGCAGTGAGTCCGGAACGAGAGGAACTGAAGCTTTCTTT. It is translated as CASSESGTRGTEAFF.

The chain is built from TRBV10-3 and TRBJ2-5; D gene ambiguous. The CDR3 is 11 amino acids. Between the trimmed V and J ends, which lost 5 bases and 3 bases, there was a span of 4 bases. Germline CDR1 ENHRY, CDR2 SYGVKD. CDR3 DNA sequence: TGTGCCATCAGTATTAAAGAGACCCAGTACTTC. The encoded protein is CAISIKETQYF.

The chain combines TRBV19 with TRBJ2-5, with D uncertain. V was shortened by 3 bases and J by 5 bases, with 7 bases between the two germline ends. Germline CDR1 LNHDA, CDR2 SQIVND (reference sequence). This CDR3 spans 12 amino acids. DNA for the CDR3: TGTGCCAGTAGTATCAGTCAGGAGACCCAGTACTTC. The encoded protein is CASSISQETQYF.

This clone appeared once. The J gene is TRBJ2-7, the V gene TRBV10-3, with D maybe TRBD1 (6 bases). This CDR3 has 15 amino acids. Germline V gives CDR1 ENHRY, CDR2 SYGVKD. V lost 3 bases and J lost 2, with 14 bases in between. Written as DNA, the CDR3 is TGTGCCATCAGTGACGGTCAGGCAGGGGCCTACGAGCAGTACTTC. Its protein is CAISDGQAGAYEQYF.

The chain carries TRBV6-5 and TRBJ1-1; TRBD1 agrees at 12 bases. Germline V lookup: CDR1 MNHEY, CDR2 SVGAGI. This CDR3 is 15 amino acids long. V was pared by 5 bases and J by 4 bases, with 5 bases of the junction left unmatched. The CDR3 nucleotides read TGTGCCAGCAGTAGAGGGACAGGGGGCACCACTGAAGCTTTCTTT. Amino acid sequence: CASSRGTGGTTEAFF.

This clone turned up a few times. The rearrangement links TRBV4-1 to TRBJ1-4; unclear D gene. CDR1 and CDR2 from the germline V gene are MGHRA and YSYEKL. V lost 4 bases, J lost 0 bases, and 3 bases lay in between. The CDR3 loop spans 13 amino acids. CDR3 bases: TGCGCCAGCAGCCGAGCAACTAATGAAAAACTGTTTTTT. Amino acids: CASSRATNEKLFF.

This chain links TRBV3-1 (or the pseudogene TRBV3-2) with TRBJ2-1, with 9 bases matching TRBD2. The CDR3 extends over 16 amino acids. Losses at the gene ends were 1 base for V and 6 bases for J; bases not matched to a gene: 7. Germline values: CDR1 LGHDT, CDR2 YNNKEL (reference sequence). The CDR3 spells CASSQGEAGGPNEQFF. DNA of the CDR3: TGTGCCAGCAGCCAAGGAGAGGCGGGGGGGCCCAATGAGCAGTTCTTC.

V is TRBV14 and J is TRBJ2-1; TRBD2 agrees at 13 bases. The CDR3 runs to 15 residues. The trim removed 4 bases at V and 13 bases at J, leaving 10 bases unmatched. Per germline, CDR1 SGHDN and CDR2 FVKESK. The CDR3 nucleotides read TGTGCCAGCAGCCTGGGGACTAGCGGGACCCTGGGACAGTTCTTC. It is translated as CASSLGTSGTLGQFF.

The rearrangement links TRBV7-9 to TRBJ2-1; 11 positions agree with TRBD2. This CDR3 has 15 amino acids. Germline V gene data show CDR1 as SEHNR and CDR2 as FQNEAQ (reference sequence). Losses at the gene ends were 0 bases for V and 5 bases for J; bases not matched to a gene: 0. The CDR3 DNA reads as TGTGCCAGCAGCTTAGCGACTAGCGGGGACAATGAGCAGTTCTTC. Amino acids: CASSLATSGDNEQFF.

This chain links TRBV25-1 with TRBJ2-1; 12 nucleotides line up with TRBD2. Germline V gene data show CDR1 as MGHDK and CDR2 as SYGVNS. The CDR3 length is 18 residues. The V gene end was trimmed by 11 bases and the J gene end by 0 bases; junction bases not matched to a gene: 14. The CDR3 DNA is TGTGCCTCCCAGGGGGGACTAGCGGGTTTCAGCTCCTACAATGAGCAGTTCTTC. This codes for CASQGGLAGFSSYNEQFF.

The chain uses TRBV7-6 and TRBJ1-4, with TRBD1 as a possible D gene (6 bases). The CDR3 spans 14 residues. Germline V gene sequence: CDR1 SGHVS, CDR2 FNYEAQ. V dropped 3 bases and J dropped 6 bases, with 11 bases sitting between them. The CDR3, as DNA: TGTGCCAGCAGCTTCGGGACATCCTATGAAAAACTGTTTTTT. Protein sequence: CASSFGTSYEKLFF.

This clone was seen only once. The rearrangement links TRBV6-5 to TRBJ2-5; a weak D match, TRBD2 (5 bases). This CDR3 contains 11 residues. Germline values: CDR1 MNHEY, CDR2 SVGAGI. Between the trimmed V and J ends, which lost 6 bases and 8 bases, there was a span of 10 bases. The DNA of the CDR3 is TGTGCCAGCAGCCACGGGATAACCCAGTACTTC. This sequence encodes CASSHGITQYF.

This clone was detected a few times. The chain is built from TRBV6-5 and TRBJ2-1; TRBD2 matches 13 bases. The ends lost 0 bases at V and 12 bases at J; junction bases unmatched: 5. The germline CDR1 and CDR2 sequences are MNHEY and SVGAGI. The CDR3 extends over 15 amino acids. The CDR3 is CASSYSGTSGIWQFF. The DNA of the CDR3 is TGTGCCAGCAGTTACTCGGGGACTAGCGGGATATGGCAGTTCTTC.

The chain recombines TRBV9 with TRBJ2-5, with D maybe TRBD2 (6 bases). This CDR3 spans 16 amino acids. The germline V and J ends were trimmed by 0 bases and 2 bases, with 14 bases remaining between them. Germline V gene lookup returns CDR1 SGDLS and CDR2 YYNGEE. CDR3 bases: TGTGCCAGCAGCGTAGGAGGCGGGATAATACAAGAGACCCAGTACTTC. It codes for CASSVGGGIIQETQYF.

The chain employs TRBV7-8 and TRBJ1-3, with a weak D call TRBD1 (5 bases). The CDR3 loop spans 15 amino acids. From germline, CDR1 is SGHVS and CDR2 FQNEAQ. Trimming removed 5 bases from V and 2 bases from J, with 13 bases in between. This CDR3 is CASSAVGVPGNTIYF. In nucleotides, the CDR3 is TGTGCCAGCAGCGCCGTAGGGGTCCCTGGAAACACCATATATTTT.

The V gene is TRBV6-5, the J gene TRBJ2-3, with D maybe TRBD1 (6 bases). Germline V gives CDR1 MNHEY, CDR2 SVGAGI. CDR3 length: 13 amino acids. V lost 6 bases and J 0 bases, leaving 7 bases between the germline ends. CDR3 protein: CASSTGSTDTQYF. The CDR3 bases are TGTGCCAGCAGCACAGGGAGCACAGATACGCAGTATTTT.

This clone was counted a few times. CDR3 in amino acids: CARRGPNTEAFF. In DNA form, the CDR3 reads TGTGCCAGAAGGGGCCCGAACACTGAAGCTTTCTTT. This chain joins TRBV21-1 and TRBJ1-1; the table's D call of TRBD1 was not tested on the DNA. TRBV21-1 is marked as a pseudogene. The CDR3 loop spans 12 amino acids.

The chain joins TRBV1 to TRBJ2-7; the table's D gene call, TRBD1, was not cross checked with the DNA. TRBV1 is deemed a pseudogene. This CDR3 has 13 residues. CDR3 DNA sequence: TGCACCAGAGGGGGAAGAGGTTCCTACGAGCAGTACTTC. Translation gives CTRGGRGSYEQYF.

The rearrangement uses TRBV2 and TRBJ2-3, with D maybe TRBD2 (6 bases). V was cut by 7 bases and J by 4 bases, with 21 bases left in between. Germline V lookup: CDR1 SNHLY, CDR2 FYNNEI. The CDR3 loop spans 16 amino acids. The CDR3 spells CASNRRWRDPPDTQYF. CDR3 DNA sequence: TGTGCCAGCAACCGTAGATGGCGGGACCCCCCAGATACGCAGTATTTT. The whole variable domain, remainder taken from reference TRBV2 and TRBJ2-3, is EPEVTQTPSHQVTQMGQEVILRCVPISNHLYFYWYRQILGQKVEFLVSFYNNEISEKSEIFDDQFSVERPDGSNFTLKIRSTKLEDSAMYFCASNRRWRDPPDTQYFGPGTRLTVL.

V and J are TRBV28 and TRBJ2-7, with D possibly matching TRBD2 (5 bases). CDR3 length: 15 amino acids. Trimming stripped 4 bases from V and 0 bases from J, with 13 bases between. Germline values: CDR1 MDHEN, CDR2 SYDVKM. The CDR3 sequence: CASSSPADSSYEQYF. Here the CDR3 DNA reads TGTGCCAGCAGTTCCCCAGCGGATAGCTCCTACGAGCAGTACTTC.